These 3 T cell receptor beta chains originate from one sample sequenced in a study of cytotoxic CD8 clonotypes in ibrutinib-treated CLL (dated by TCRdb to the early 2020s). The time point label here, explained by the study, means: around 25 months on ibrutinib. The library was generated by the immunoSEQ multiplex PCR assay. The source is immuneACCESS, and TCRdb retained only in-frame sequences with V and J called. Part of the clones is not carried over; for the studies checked, unresolved V genes explain less than half of this, and the remainder is unexplained. Present in this sample are roughly 180,000 clones, roughly 72% of which were seen just once. Together, the top ten hold 13% of the sample. The sequences come from PBMCs, collected after 24 months of ibrutinib treatment. All receptors come from a human donor with chronic lymphocytic leukemia.

This clone was seen a handful of times. This rearrangement joins TRBV2 to TRBJ2-5; D uncertain. The CDR3 totals 13 residues. The germline V gene encodes CDR1 SNHLY and CDR2 FYNNEI. The V and J ends lost 2 bases and 2 bases respectively, with 6 bases between them. CDR3 nucleotide sequence: TGTGCCAGCAGTGAATACGGACAAGAGACCCAGTACTTC. Protein product: CASSEYGQETQYF.

This chain links TRBV29-1 with TRBJ2-3, with a weak D call TRBD2 (6 bases). The germline gives CDR1 SQVTM, CDR2 ANQGSEA. Trimming took 5 bases from V and 0 from J, leaving 24 bases between them. The CDR3 has 18 amino acids. The CDR3 sequence: CSVCLSGAPRVSTDTQYF. In nucleotides, the CDR3 is TGCAGCGTTTGTCTTAGCGGAGCGCCCCGTGTTAGCACAGATACGCAGTATTTT.

The chain employs TRBV27 and TRBJ1-1; D might be TRBD1 (6 bases). Germline V CDR1 and CDR2: MNHEY, SMNVEV (reference sequence). The CDR3 has 13 residues. The V end was cut by 2 bases, the J end by 11 bases, with 15 bases between. CDR3 in DNA: TGTGCCAGCAGTTTAATTTGGGGGGCGAACGCTTTCTTT. Translation: CASSLIWGANAFF.